This T cell receptor (beta chain) was profiled in a study of T cells after yellow fever vaccination. The study's findings and limits: FACS-sorted repertoires might harbor abundant contaminating clonotypes from the bulk population.

UMIs and a universal primer site were added when TCR cDNA was made by 5'RACE template switching. TCRdb reanalysed the 5' RACE reads using MiXCR and keeps one entry per CDR3 protein. The sample includes approximately 510,000 distinct CDR3 sequences, 20% to 25% of them seen just once. The ends lost 4 bases at V and 6 bases at J; junction bases unmatched: 8. CDR3 length: 14 amino acids. CDR1 is PRHDT and CDR2 is FYEKMQ in the germline V gene (reference sequence). This clonotype was found a few times. The antigen is not known. The sequenced sample was PBMCs, obtained roughly 20 days after the first yellow fever vaccination. V gene TRBV13 combines with J gene TRBJ1-1; 7 bases line up with TRBD1. The sequence derives from a man aged 18 to 35 who received the YFV17D yellow fever vaccine. In DNA form, the CDR3 reads TGTGCCAGCAGCTACCACGACAGGGAAGCTGAAGCTTTCTTT. This encodes CASSYHDREAEAFF.